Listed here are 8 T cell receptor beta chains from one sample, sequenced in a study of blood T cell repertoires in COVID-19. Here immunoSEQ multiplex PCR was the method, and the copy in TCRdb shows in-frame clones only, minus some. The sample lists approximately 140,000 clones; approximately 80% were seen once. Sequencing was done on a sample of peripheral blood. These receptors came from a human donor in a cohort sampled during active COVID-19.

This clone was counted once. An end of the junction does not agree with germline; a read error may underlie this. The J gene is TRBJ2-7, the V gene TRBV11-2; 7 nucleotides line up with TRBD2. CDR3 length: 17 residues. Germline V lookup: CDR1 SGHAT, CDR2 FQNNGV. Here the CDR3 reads CASSWEGAVDTSHEQYF. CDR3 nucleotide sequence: TGTGCCAGCAGCTGGGAGGGAGCGGTGGACACCTCCCACGAGCAGTACTTC. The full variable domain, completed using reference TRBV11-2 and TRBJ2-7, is EAGVAQSPRYKIIEKRQSVAFWCNPISGHATLYWYQQILGQGPKLLIQFQNNGVVDDSQLPKDRFSAERLKGVDSTLKIQPAKLEDSAVYLCASSWEGAVDTSHEQYFGPGTRLTVT.

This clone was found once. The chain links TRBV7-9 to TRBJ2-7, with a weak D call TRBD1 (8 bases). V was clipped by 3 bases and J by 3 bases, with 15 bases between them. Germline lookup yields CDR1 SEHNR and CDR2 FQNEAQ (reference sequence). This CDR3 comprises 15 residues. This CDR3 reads CASSFGNRGGYEQYF. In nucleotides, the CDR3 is TGTGCCAGCAGCTTCGGGAACAGGGGGGGCTACGAGCAGTACTTC.

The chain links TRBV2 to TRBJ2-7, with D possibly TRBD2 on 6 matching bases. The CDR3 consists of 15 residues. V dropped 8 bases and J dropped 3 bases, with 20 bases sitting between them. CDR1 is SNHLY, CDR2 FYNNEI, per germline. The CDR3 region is CASRDGGSGIYEQYF. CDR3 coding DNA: TGTGCCAGCCGGGACGGGGGTAGCGGAATCTACGAGCAGTACTTC.

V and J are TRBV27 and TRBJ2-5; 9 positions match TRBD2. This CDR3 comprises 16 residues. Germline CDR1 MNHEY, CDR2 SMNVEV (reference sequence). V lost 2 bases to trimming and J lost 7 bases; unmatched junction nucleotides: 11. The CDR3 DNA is TGTGCCAGCAGTTTAGGGCGGGAGGGCCTGTTGGGGACCCAGTACTTC. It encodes CASSLGREGLLGTQYF.

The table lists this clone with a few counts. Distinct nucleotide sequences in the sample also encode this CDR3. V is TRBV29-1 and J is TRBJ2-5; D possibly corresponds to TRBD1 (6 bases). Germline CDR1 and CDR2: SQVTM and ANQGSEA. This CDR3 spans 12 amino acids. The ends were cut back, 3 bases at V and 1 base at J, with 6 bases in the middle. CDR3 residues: CSVDRGQETQYF. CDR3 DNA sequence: TGCAGCGTTGACAGGGGCCAAGAGACCCAGTACTTC.

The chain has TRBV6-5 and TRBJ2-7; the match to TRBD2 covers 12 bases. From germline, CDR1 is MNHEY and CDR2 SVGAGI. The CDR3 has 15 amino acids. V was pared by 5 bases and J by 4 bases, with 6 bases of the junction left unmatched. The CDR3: CASSPLAGGPYEQYF. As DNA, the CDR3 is TGTGCCAGCAGTCCTCTAGCGGGAGGGCCGTACGAGCAGTACTTC.

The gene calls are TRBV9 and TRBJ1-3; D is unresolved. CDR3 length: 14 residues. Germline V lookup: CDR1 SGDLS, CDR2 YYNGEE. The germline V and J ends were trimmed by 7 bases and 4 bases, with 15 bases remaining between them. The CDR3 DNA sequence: TGTGCCAGCGGACGTGAGGGAGGAGGAAACACCATATATTTT. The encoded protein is CASGREGGGNTIYF.

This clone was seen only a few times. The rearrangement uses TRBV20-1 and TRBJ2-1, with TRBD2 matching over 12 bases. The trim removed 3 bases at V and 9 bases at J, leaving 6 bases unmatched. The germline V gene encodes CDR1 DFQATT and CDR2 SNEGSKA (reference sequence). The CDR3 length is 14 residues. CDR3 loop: CSASRLAGELEQFF. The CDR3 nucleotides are TGCAGTGCTAGTAGACTAGCGGGAGAACTTGAGCAGTTCTTC.